This paragraph reports one T cell receptor (beta chain). Its target is not known. The sample is drawn from a study of cytomegalovirus exposure and HLA in healthy donors. Study-level points and caveats: Cytomegalovirus-associated TCR beta chains were listed, numbering roughly 150.

60 Vbeta and 13 Jbeta primers were used in PCR. Clones were read by immunoSEQ multiplex PCR, and TCRdb kept only the in-frame ones, dropping some. The sample has around 150,000 clones; around 60% are singletons. Trimming took 5 bases from V and 5 from J, leaving 7 bases between them. This CDR3 region has 12 residues. The germline V gene encodes CDR1 SEHNR and CDR2 FQNEAQ (reference sequence). The material sequenced was PBMCs. The source of this sequence is a woman aged 55-69 years in good health and CMV-seropositive. The chain recombines TRBV7-9 with TRBJ2-1, with no clear D. The CDR3 DNA is TGTGCCAGCAGCCTCAGGCACAATGAGCAGTTCTTC. Protein: CASSLRHNEQFF.